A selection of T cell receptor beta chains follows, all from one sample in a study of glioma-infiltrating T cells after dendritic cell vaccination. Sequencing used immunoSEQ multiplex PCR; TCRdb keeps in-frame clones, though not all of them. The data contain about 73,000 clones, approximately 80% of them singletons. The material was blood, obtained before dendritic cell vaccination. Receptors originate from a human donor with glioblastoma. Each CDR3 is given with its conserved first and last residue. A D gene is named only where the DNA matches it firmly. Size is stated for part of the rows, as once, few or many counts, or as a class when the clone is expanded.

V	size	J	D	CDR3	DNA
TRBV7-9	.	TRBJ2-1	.	CASSGPGQGNLYNEQFF	TGTGCCAGCAGCGGACCCGGGCAGGGGAATTTGTACAATGAGCAGTTCTTC
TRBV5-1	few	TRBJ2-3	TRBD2	CASSSLAGDTQYF	TGCGCCAGCAGCTCTCTAGCGGGAGATACGCAGTATTTT
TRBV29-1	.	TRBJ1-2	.	CSVVPDSSSWGYTF	TGCAGCGTTGTACCGGACAGTTCTTCCTGGGGCTACACCTTC
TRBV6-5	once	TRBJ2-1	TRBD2	CASSRTSGYNEQFF	TGTGCCAGCAGCCGGACTAGCGGATACAATGAGCAGTTCTTC
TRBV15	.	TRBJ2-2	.	CATSSPQRSGTGELFF	TGTGCCACCAGCAGTCCTCAGCGGTCGGGTACCGGGGAGCTGTTTTTT
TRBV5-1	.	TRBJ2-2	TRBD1	CASSTQQGSGELFF	TGCGCCAGCAGCACACAACAGGGGTCCGGGGAGCTGTTTTTT
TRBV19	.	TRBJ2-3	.	CASSTPGEGGLADTQYF	TGTGCCAGTAGTACCCCAGGGGAGGGGGGGTTGGCAGATACGCAGTATTTT
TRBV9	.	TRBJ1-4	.	CASSVTATNEKLFF	TGTGCCAGCAGCGTCACAGCAACTAATGAAAAACTGTTTTTT
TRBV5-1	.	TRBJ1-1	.	CASSLGHRIDRPNEAFF	TGCGCCAGCAGCTTGGGCCATAGAATAGATCGCCCAAACGAAGCTTTCTTT
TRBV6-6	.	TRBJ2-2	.	CASSYGHGELFF	TGTGCCAGCAGTTACGGGCACGGGGAGCTGTTTTTT
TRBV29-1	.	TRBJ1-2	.	CSAGEGYGYTF	TGCAGCGCAGGGGAGGGCTATGGCTACACCTTC
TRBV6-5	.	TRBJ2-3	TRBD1	CASMGDRRTTDTQYF	TGTGCCAGCATGGGGGACAGAAGAACCACAGATACGCAGTATTTT
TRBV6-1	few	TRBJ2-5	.	CASSELWGVRETQYF	TGTGCCAGCAGTGAATTGTGGGGGGTCCGAGAGACCCAGTACTTC
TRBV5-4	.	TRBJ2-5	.	CASSFPGGGKKTQYF	TGTGCCAGCAGCTTTCCGGGAGGGGGCAAGAAGACCCAGTACTTC
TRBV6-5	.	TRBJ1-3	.	CASRSGPSGNTIYF	TGTGCCAGCAGGTCAGGGCCCTCTGGAAACACCATATATTTT
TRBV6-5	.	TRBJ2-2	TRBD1	CASSRTGDTGELLF	TGTGCCAGCAGCAGGACAGGGGACACCGGGGAGCTGCTTTTT
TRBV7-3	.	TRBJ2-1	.	CASSSPPAETRPNEQFF	TGTGCCAGCAGCTCACCCCCCGCGGAGACTAGACCAAATGAGCAGTTCTTC
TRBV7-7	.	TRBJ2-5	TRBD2	CASVAGDEETQYF	TGTGCCAGCGTAGCGGGGGACGAAGAGACCCAGTACTTC
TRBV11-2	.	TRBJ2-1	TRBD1	CASSYRQGASYNEQFF	TGTGCCAGCAGCTACCGACAGGGCGCTTCCTACAATGAGCAGTTCTTC
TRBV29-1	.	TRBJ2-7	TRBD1	CSVKGQAYYEQYF	TGCAGCGTGAAGGGACAGGCTTACTACGAGCAGTACTTC
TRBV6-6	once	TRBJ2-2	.	CASWEDTGELFF	TGTGCCAGCTGGGAGGACACCGGGGAGCTGTTTTTT
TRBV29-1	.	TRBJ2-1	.	CSVVRGYSNEQFF	TGCAGCGTTGTGCGGGGTTATAGCAATGAGCAGTTCTTC
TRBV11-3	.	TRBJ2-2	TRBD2	CASSLDSGRVGGELFF	TGTGCCAGCAGCTTAGATAGCGGGAGGGTCGGCGGGGAGCTGTTTTTT
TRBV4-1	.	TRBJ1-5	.	CASSGGGNNQPQHF	TGCGCCAGCAGCGGTGGAGGGAACAATCAGCCCCAGCATTTT
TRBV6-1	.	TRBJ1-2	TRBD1	CASTPGTGNYGYTF	TGTGCCAGCACCCCTGGGACAGGGAACTATGGCTACACCTTC
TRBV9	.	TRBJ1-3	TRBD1	CASSRMRGDSSGNTIYF	TGTGCCAGCAGCCGCATGCGGGGGGACAGCTCTGGAAACACCATATATTTT
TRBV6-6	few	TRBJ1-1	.	CASRLISPEAFF	TGTGCCAGCAGACTTATATCGCCTGAAGCTTTCTTT
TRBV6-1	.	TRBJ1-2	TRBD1	CASTNGQGVLGYTF	TGTGCCAGCACCAACGGACAGGGGGTCCTTGGCTACACCTTC
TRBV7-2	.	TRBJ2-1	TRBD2	CASSQWTSFYEQFF	TGTGCCAGCAGCCAATGGACTAGCTTTTACGAGCAGTTCTTC
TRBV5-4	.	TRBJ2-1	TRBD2	CASSLPMGGDNEQFF	TGTGCCAGCAGCCTCCCCATGGGAGGGGACAATGAGCAGTTCTTC
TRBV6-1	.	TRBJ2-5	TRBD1	CASSEYTGVETQYF	TGTGCCAGCAGTGAGTATACAGGGGTGGAGACCCAGTACTTC
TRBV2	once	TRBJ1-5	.	CASNSGNRNQPQHF	TGTGCCAGCAATTCAGGGAACCGCAATCAGCCCCAGCATTTT
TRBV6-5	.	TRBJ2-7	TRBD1	CASSYGTTGGTYEQYF	TGTGCCAGCAGTTACGGGACGACAGGGGGAACCTACGAGCAGTACTTC
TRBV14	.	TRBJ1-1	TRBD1	CASSQDLQGAAEAFF	TGTGCCAGCAGCCAAGATTTACAGGGGGCTGCTGAAGCTTTCTTT
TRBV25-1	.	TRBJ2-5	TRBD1	CASSESGQGKETQYF	TGTGCCAGCAGTGAATCGGGACAGGGCAAAGAGACCCAGTACTTC
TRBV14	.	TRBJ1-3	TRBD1	CASSPRTGIGNTIYF	TGTGCCAGCAGCCCCCGGACAGGGATCGGAAACACCATATATTTT
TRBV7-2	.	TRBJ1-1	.	CASSLGVGRGTEAFF	TGTGCCAGCAGCTTAGGGGTGGGGCGGGGGACTGAAGCTTTCTTT
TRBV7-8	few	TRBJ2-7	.	CASTFVRTRDPREQYF	TGTGCCAGCACCTTCGTTCGGACTCGAGACCCCCGGGAGCAGTACTTC
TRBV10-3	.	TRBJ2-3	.	CAISESSRLSSTDTQYF	TGTGCCATCAGTGAGTCGAGTAGACTCTCTAGCACAGATACGCAGTATTTT
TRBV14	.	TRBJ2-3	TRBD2	CASSQESSGRASTDTQYF	TGTGCCAGCAGCCAAGAGTCTAGCGGGAGGGCTAGCACAGATACGCAGTATTTT
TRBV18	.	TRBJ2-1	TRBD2	CASSPPFGTSGGRLYNEQFF	TGTGCCAGCTCACCACCGTTCGGGACTAGCGGGGGCCGGTTGTACAATGAGCAGTTCTTC
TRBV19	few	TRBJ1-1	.	CASSIGTVGAAEAFF	TGTGCCAGTAGTATAGGGACAGTGGGGGCGGCTGAAGCTTTCTTT
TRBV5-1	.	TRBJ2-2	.	CASSPGTGELFF	TGCGCCAGCAGCCCGGGGACCGGGGAGCTGTTTTTT
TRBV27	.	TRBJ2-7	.	CASKAPSRVEQYF	TGTGCCAGCAAGGCCCCCTCGAGGGTCGAGCAGTACTTC
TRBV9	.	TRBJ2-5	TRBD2	CASSVGLARRETQYF	TGTGCCAGCAGCGTAGGACTAGCTAGGAGAGAGACCCAGTACTTC
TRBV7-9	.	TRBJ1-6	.	CASSPRVAGYNSPLHF	TGTGCCAGCAGCCCAAGGGTGGCAGGGTATAATTCACCCCTCCACTTT
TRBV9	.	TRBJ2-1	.	CASSASGQLVAEQFF	TGTGCCAGCAGCGCCTCCGGACAGCTAGTGGCTGAGCAGTTCTTC
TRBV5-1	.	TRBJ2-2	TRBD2	CASSLDLRGAPTGELFF	TGCGCCAGCAGCTTGGATCTGCGGGGGGCACCGACCGGGGAGCTGTTTTTT
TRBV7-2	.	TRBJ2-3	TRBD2	CASSGWGLATDTQYF	TGTGCCAGCAGCGGGTGGGGACTAGCGACAGATACGCAGTATTTT
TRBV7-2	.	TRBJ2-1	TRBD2	CASSLEPSGREQFF	TGTGCCAGCAGCTTAGAGCCCAGCGGGAGGGAGCAGTTCTTC
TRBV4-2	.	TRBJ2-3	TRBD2	CASSQELAGLSADTQYF	TGTGCCAGCAGCCAAGAGCTAGCGGGTCTAAGTGCAGATACGCAGTATTTT
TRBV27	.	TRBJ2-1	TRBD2	CASSFGLEKYNEQFF	TGTGCCAGCAGTTTTGGACTAGAAAAGTACAATGAGCAGTTCTTC
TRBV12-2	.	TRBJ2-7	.	CASRLETSGGSAYEQYF	TGTGCAAGTCGCTTAGAGACTAGCGGGGGGTCGGCCTACGAGCAGTACTTC
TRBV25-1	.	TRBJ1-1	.	CASSEYVFTEAFF	TGTGCCAGCAGTGAATACGTATTTACTGAAGCTTTCTTT
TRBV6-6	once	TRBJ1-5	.	CASSPTGLAQPQHF	TGTGCCAGCAGCCCTACGGGGTTGGCTCAGCCCCAGCATTTT
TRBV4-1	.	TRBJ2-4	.	CASSQPPAKNIQYF	TGCGCCAGCAGCCAACCTCCTGCCAAAAACATTCAGTACTTC
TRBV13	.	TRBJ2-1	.	CASTPPGGQGLRNEQFF	TGTGCCAGCACCCCTCCCGGCGGGCAGGGGTTACGCAATGAGCAGTTCTTC
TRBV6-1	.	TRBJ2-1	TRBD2	CASSEGRGAGRQFF	TGTGCCAGCAGTGAAGGGAGGGGAGCGGGACGGCAGTTCTTC
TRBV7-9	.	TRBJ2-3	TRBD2	CASSLRGLAATDTQYF	TGTGCCAGCAGCTTACGGGGACTAGCGGCAACAGATACGCAGTATTTT